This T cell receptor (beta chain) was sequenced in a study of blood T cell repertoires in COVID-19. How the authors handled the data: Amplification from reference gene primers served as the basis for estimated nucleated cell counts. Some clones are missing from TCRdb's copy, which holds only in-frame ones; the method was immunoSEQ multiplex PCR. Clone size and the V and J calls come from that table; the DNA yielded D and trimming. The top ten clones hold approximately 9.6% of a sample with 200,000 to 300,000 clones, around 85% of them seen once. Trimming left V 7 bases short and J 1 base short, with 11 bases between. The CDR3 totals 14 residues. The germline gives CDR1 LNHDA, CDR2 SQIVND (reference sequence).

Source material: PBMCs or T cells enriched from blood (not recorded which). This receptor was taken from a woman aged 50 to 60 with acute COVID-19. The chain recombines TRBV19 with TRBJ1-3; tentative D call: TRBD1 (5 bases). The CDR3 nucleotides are TGTGCCAGTAAGACCGACAGTTCTGGAAACACCATATATTTT. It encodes CASKTDSSGNTIYF.